This record covers a single T cell receptor beta chain. Sequenced by immunoSEQ multiplex PCR; TCRdb stores in-frame clones only, minus some. Of about 64,000 clones listed, 80% to 90% are singletons. The data derive from a study of OX40 agonist ivuxolimab in advanced cancers. The CDR3 contains 13 residues. The germline gives CDR1 MNHNS, CDR2 SASEGT. Source: CD4+ or CD8+ T cells sorted from blood, taken in a trial of the OX40 agonist ivuxolimab. The source of this sequence is an adult with an advanced solid tumor such as melanoma, head and neck, liver or kidney cancer. The genes are TRBV6-1 and TRBJ2-5, with a weak D call TRBD1 (6 bases). The end of the DNA fits TRBJ2-7 better, so the J call may be wrong. CDR3 protein: CASTRDTSYEQYF. The DNA of the CDR3 is TGTGCCAGCACCCGGGACACCTCCTACGAGCAGTACTTC.